Listed below are T cell receptor beta chains from one sample, sequenced in a study of CD8+ T cells in alopecia areata. TCRdb's table, derived via immunoSEQ multiplex PCR, lists solely in-frame clones and lacks some. Among roughly 150,000 clones listed, roughly 48% were seen once. Material for sequencing was CD4+ T cells sorted from blood. Receptors originate from a human donor with alopecia areata. Each CDR3 is given with its conserved first and last residue. The D gene is left open where the match is weak. Rows give clone size only sometimes, using once, few, many, or a class for an expanded clone.

j_call v_call clone_size d_call cdr3_aa cdr3_nt
TRBJ2-5 TRBV28 once . CASSFLRGAQETQYF TGTGCCAGCAGTTTCCTCAGGGGCGCCCAAGAGACCCAGTACTTC
TRBJ2-1 TRBV14 few TRBD2 CASSQLAGGPSSYNEQFF TGTGCCAGCAGCCAACTGGCGGGAGGGCCGAGCTCCTACAATGAGCAGTTCTTC
TRBJ2-7 TRBV5-1 . . CASSRDTTYEQYF TGCGCCAGCAGTCGGGACACCACCTACGAGCAGTACTTC
TRBJ2-7 TRBV27 . TRBD2 CASSSGLAGGTSSYEQYF TGTGCCAGCAGCAGCGGACTAGCGGGAGGTACCAGCTCCTACGAGCAGTACTTC
TRBJ2-1 TRBV19 . . CASSIGQAGTNEQFF TGTGCCAGTAGTATAGGGCAGGCAGGGACGAATGAGCAGTTCTTC
TRBJ2-6 TRBV5-1 . . CASSFDSGANVLTF TGCGCCAGCAGCTTCGACTCTGGGGCCAACGTCCTGACTTTC
TRBJ2-3 TRBV29-1 . . CSGGPGGSTDTQYF TGCAGCGGAGGCCCCGGAGGGAGCACAGATACGCAGTATTTT
TRBJ2-7 TRBV9 . TRBD2 CASSVGVTSIEQYF TGTGCCAGCAGCGTAGGTGTGACTAGCATCGAGCAGTACTTC
TRBJ2-1 TRBV29-1 . TRBD1 CSVPDRGPYNEQFF TGCAGCGTCCCGGACAGGGGCCCCTACAATGAGCAGTTCTTC
TRBJ2-3 TRBV5-1 . . CASSPPGSTQYF TGCGCCAGCAGCCCTCCAGGGAGTACGCAGTATTTT
TRBJ2-7 TRBV27 once TRBD2 CASSLLASGTYEQYF TGTGCCAGCAGTTTGTTGGCTAGCGGGACGTACGAGCAGTACTTC
TRBJ2-1 TRBV5-1 . . CASSLANEQFF TGCGCCAGCAGCTTGGCTAATGAGCAGTTCTTC
TRBJ2-7 TRBV10-3 . . CATATGGYEQYF TGTGCCACCGCGACAGGAGGCTACGAGCAGTACTTC
TRBJ2-6 TRBV10-2 . . CASTSMAAGANVLTF TGCGCCAGCACTAGTATGGCAGCTGGGGCCAACGTCCTGACTTTC
TRBJ2-7 TRBV6-5 . . CASSTWTVFTYEQYF TGTGCCAGCAGTACCTGGACAGTTTTCACCTACGAGCAGTACTTC
TRBJ2-7 TRBV5-6 . TRBD2 CASSGGSGSREQYF TGTGCCAGCAGCGGGGGTAGCGGGAGTCGGGAGCAGTACTTC
TRBJ1-5 TRBV18 few . CASSHVGRVHNQPQHF TGTGCCAGCTCACATGTAGGGCGGGTTCACAATCAGCCCCAGCATTTT
TRBJ2-5 TRBV27 . . CASSLRGGGETQYF TGTGCCAGCAGTCTCCGCGGAGGGGGAGAGACCCAGTACTTC
TRBJ2-7 TRBV29-1 . TRBD2 CSVGGGSGSYEQYF TGCAGCGTTGGGGGGGGATCGGGATCCTACGAGCAGTACTTC
TRBJ1-2 TRBV6-5 . . CASSPGYGYTF TGTGCCAGCAGCCCTGGCTATGGCTACACCTTC
TRBJ2-3 TRBV5-1 . TRBD1 CASSPGQSRGTDTQYF TGCGCCAGCAGCCCGGGACAGTCCAGGGGCACAGATACGCAGTATTTT
TRBJ2-6 TRBV30 . . CAGAGTGANVLTF TGCGCGGGCGCGGGAACTGGGGCCAACGTCCTGACTTTC
TRBJ2-3 TRBV29-1 . . CSVVPSVDTQYF TGCAGCGTTGTCCCTTCGGTAGATACGCAGTATTTT
TRBJ2-1 TRBV5-1 . TRBD1 CASSATQGNGLHEQFF TGCGCCAGCAGCGCGACACAGGGGAACGGTCTACATGAGCAGTTCTTC
TRBJ2-1 TRBV5-1 . . CASSLDSYNEQFF TGCGCCAGCAGCTTGGACAGTTACAATGAGCAGTTCTTC
TRBJ2-7 TRBV28 . . CASSLGWSSHPYEQYF TGTGCCAGCAGTTTAGGGTGGTCCAGTCACCCCTACGAGCAGTACTTC
TRBJ2-5 TRBV27 . . CASSYRETQYF TGTGCCAGCAGTTACCGGGAGACCCAGTACTTC
TRBJ2-6 TRBV6-5 . . CASSYAGSGANVLTF TGTGCCAGCAGTTACGCAGGCTCTGGGGCCAACGTCCTGACTTTC
TRBJ2-1 TRBV7-9 . . CASSRRVRAYNEQFF TGTGCCAGCAGCCGTAGGGTGCGCGCCTACAATGAGCAGTTCTTC
TRBJ2-7 TRBV6-5 few . CASRSAYEQYF TGTGCCAGCCGTTCAGCCTACGAGCAGTACTTC
TRBJ2-7 TRBV4-2 few . CASSQVRSGRNEQYF TGTGCCAGCAGCCAAGTAAGGTCTGGGCGGAACGAGCAGTACTTC
TRBJ1-2 TRBV4-2 . . CASSLRRGDGYTF TGTGCCAGCAGCCTCAGAAGGGGGGATGGCTACACCTTC
TRBJ2-5 TRBV6-5 . . CASSVRLPGSQYF TGTGCCAGCAGTGTGAGGCTCCCAGGGTCCCAGTACTTC
TRBJ2-1 TRBV5-1 . TRBD2 CASSLRTSGSYNEQFF TGCGCCAGCAGCTTGAGGACTAGCGGGTCCTACAATGAGCAGTTCTTC
TRBJ2-2 TRBV21-1 few . CASGEFPTNTGELFF TGTGCCAGCGGGGAGTTTCCGACGAACACCGGGGAGCTGTTTTTT
TRBJ1-2 TRBV19 few TRBD1 CASSTPGQGNYGYTF TGTGCCAGTAGTACCCCGGGACAGGGGAACTATGGCTACACCTTC
TRBJ2-2 TRBV6-5 few TRBD2 CASSAPGLVTGELFF TGTGCCAGCAGCGCCCCGGGACTAGTTACCGGGGAGCTGTTTTTT
TRBJ2-5 TRBV27 . . CASSTWGSQETQYF TGTGCCAGCAGTACGTGGGGTAGCCAAGAGACCCAGTACTTC
TRBJ2-1 TRBV9 . . CASSVVSGNEQFF TGTGCCAGCAGCGTAGTTAGCGGCAATGAGCAGTTCTTC
TRBJ1-1 TRBV25-1 . . CASSELGFRTGRREAFF TGTGCCAGCAGTGAATTGGGTTTTAGGACCGGCCGGCGTGAAGCTTTCTTT
TRBJ2-3 TRBV10-3 once . CAIRPGLGDTQYF TGTGCCATCCGACCTGGACTGGGGGATACGCAGTATTTT
TRBJ1-2 TRBV5-1 . TRBD1 CASSPTDTGTGARGYTF TGCGCCAGCAGCCCAACCGATACCGGGACAGGGGCGAGAGGCTACACCTTC
TRBJ1-1 TRBV29-1 few TRBD1 CSGIRDRVAEAFF TGCAGCGGTATCCGGGACAGGGTTGCTGAAGCTTTCTTT
TRBJ2-1 TRBV5-4 few . CASSSGVLGSSYNEQFF TGTGCCAGCAGCTCGGGGGTTCTCGGGAGCTCCTACAATGAGCAGTTCTTC
TRBJ2-5 TRBV29-1 . TRBD1 CSGSRGQETQYF TGCAGCGGGAGCAGGGGGCAAGAGACCCAGTACTTC
TRBJ2-3 TRBV5-1 . TRBD2 CATHPGTSGTPDTQYF TGCGCCACTCATCCAGGGACTAGCGGGACCCCCGATACGCAGTATTTT
TRBJ2-7 TRBV29-1 . . CSVGQGPSYEQYF TGCAGCGTGGGGCAGGGCCCCTCCTACGAGCAGTACTTC
TRBJ1-2 TRBV19 . . CASSASRRGYGYTF TGTGCCAGTTCAGCTTCACGGCGGGGGTATGGCTACACCTTC
TRBJ2-1 TRBV9 . TRBD2 CASSVDSGSSYNEQFF TGTGCCAGCAGCGTAGACAGCGGGAGCTCCTACAATGAGCAGTTCTTC
TRBJ2-1 TRBV5-1 . TRBD2 CASSLGTSGDEQFF TGCGCCAGCAGCTTGGGGACTAGCGGGGATGAGCAGTTCTTC
TRBJ2-3 TRBV6-1 few . CASSEAWGSDTQYF TGTGCCAGCAGTGAAGCGTGGGGGTCGGATACGCAGTATTTT